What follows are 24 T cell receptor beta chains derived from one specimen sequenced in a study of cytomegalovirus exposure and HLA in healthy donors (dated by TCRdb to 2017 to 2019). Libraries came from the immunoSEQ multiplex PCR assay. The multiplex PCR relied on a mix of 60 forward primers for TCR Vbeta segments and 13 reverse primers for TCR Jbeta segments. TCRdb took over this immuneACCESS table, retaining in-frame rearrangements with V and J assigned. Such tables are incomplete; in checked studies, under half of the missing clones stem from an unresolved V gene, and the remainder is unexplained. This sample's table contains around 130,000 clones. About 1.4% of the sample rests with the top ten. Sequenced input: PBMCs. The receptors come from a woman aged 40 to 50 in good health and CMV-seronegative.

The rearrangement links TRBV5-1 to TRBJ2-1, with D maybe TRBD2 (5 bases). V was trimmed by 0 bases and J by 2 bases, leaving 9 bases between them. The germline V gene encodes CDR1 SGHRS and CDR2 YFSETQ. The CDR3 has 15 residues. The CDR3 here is CASSLGTYPYNEQFF. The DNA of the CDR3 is TGCGCCAGCAGCTTGGGGACTTATCCCTACAATGAGCAGTTCTTC.

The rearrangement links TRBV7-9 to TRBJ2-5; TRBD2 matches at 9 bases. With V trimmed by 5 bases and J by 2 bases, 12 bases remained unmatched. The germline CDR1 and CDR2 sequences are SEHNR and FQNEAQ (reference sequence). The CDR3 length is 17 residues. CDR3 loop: CASSALGSGGLQETQYF. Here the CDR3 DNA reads TGTGCCAGCAGCGCCCTCGGAAGCGGGGGGCTTCAAGAGACCCAGTACTTC.

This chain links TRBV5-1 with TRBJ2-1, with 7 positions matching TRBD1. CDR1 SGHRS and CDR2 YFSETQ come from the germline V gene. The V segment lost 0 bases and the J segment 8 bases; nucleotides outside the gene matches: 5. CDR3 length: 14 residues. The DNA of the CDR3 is TGCGCCAGCAGCTTGGTTGCCCAGGGGGATGAGCAGTTCTTC. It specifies CASSLVAQGDEQFF.

The DNA for the CDR3 is TGTGCCAGCAGTTTTGACATGGGAAACACCATATATTTT. Translating it yields CASSFDMGNTIYF. The genes are TRBV7-3 and TRBJ1-3; D unresolved. Looked up from germline, CDR1 is SGHTA and CDR2 is FQGTGA. Trimming took 6 bases from V and 4 from J, leaving 10 bases between them. The CDR3 covers 13 residues.

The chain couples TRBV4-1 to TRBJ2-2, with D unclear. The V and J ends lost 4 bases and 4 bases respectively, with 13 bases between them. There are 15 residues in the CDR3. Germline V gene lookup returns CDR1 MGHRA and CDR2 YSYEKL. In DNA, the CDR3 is TGCGCCAGCAGCCTCACCGGGTCCTTCACCGGGGAGCTGTTTTTT. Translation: CASSLTGSFTGELFF.

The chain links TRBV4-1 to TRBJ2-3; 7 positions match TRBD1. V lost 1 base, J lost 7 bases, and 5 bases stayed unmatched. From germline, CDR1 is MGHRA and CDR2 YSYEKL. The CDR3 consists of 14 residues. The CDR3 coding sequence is TGCGCCAGCAGCCAAGGGACAGGAAGAAATACGCAGTATTTT. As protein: CASSQGTGRNTQYF.

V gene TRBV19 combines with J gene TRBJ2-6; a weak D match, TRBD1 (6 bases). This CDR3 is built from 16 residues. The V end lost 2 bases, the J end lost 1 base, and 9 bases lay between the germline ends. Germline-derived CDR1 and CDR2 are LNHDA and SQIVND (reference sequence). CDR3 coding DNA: TGTGCCAGTAGTATACCCAGGGGTTCTGGGGCCAACGTCCTGACTTTC. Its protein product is CASSIPRGSGANVLTF.

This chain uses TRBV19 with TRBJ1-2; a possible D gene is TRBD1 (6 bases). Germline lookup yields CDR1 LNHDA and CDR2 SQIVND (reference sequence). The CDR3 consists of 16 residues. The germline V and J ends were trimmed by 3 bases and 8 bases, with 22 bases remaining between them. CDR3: CASSIHSDRLYEGYTF. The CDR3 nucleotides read TGTGCCAGTAGTATCCACTCTGACAGGCTCTATGAGGGCTACACCTTC.

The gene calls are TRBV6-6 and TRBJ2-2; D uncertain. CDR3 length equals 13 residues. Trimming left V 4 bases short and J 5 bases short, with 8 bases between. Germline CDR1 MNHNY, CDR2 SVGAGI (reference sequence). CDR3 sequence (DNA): TGTGCCAGCAGTTCCTACAGAACCGGGGAGCTGTTTTTT. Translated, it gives CASSSYRTGELFF.

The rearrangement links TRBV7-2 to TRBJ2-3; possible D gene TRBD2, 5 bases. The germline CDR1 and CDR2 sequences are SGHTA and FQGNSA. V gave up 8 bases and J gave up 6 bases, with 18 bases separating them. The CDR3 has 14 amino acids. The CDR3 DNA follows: TGTGCCAGCCCGAGGGCTAGCCCAAGGGATACGCAGTATTTT. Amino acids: CASPRASPRDTQYF. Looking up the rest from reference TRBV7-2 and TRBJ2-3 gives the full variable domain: GAGVSQSPSNKVTEKGKDVELRCDPISGHTALYWYRQSLGQGLEFLIYFQGNSAPDKSGLPSDRFSAERTGGSVSTLTIQRTQQEDSAVYLCASPRASPRDTQYFGPGTRLTVL.

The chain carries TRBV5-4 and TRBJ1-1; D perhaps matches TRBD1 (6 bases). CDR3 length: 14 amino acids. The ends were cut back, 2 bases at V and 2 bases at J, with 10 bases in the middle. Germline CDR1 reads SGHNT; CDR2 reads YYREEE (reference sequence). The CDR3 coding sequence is TGTGCCAGCAGCTTAGGACAGCATAACACTGAAGCTTTCTTT. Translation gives CASSLGQHNTEAFF. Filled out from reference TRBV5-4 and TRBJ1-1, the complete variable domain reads ETGVTQSPTHLIKTRGQQVTLRCSSQSGHNTVSWYQQALGQGPQFIFQYYREEENGRGNFPPRFSGLQFPNYSSELNVNALELDDSALYLCASSLGQHNTEAFFGQGTRLTVV.

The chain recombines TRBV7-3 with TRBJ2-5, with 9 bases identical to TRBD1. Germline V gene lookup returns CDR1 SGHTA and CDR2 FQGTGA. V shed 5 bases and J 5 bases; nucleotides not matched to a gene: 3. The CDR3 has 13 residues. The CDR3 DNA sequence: TGTGCCAGCAGCAGGGACAGGGACGAGACCCAGTACTTC. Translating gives CASSRDRDETQYF.

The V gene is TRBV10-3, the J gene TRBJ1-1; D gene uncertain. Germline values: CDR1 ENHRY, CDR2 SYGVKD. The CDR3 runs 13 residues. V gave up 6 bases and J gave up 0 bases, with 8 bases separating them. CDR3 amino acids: CAIRDGMNTEAFF. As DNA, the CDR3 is TGTGCCATCAGAGACGGGATGAACACTGAAGCTTTCTTT.

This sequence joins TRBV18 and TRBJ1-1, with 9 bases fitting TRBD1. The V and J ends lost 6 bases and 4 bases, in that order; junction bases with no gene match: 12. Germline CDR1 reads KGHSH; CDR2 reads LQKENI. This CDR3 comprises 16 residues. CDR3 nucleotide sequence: TGTGCCAGCTCGGCCGGGACAGGGAGGGAGGGCACTGAAGCTTTCTTT. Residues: CASSAGTGREGTEAFF.

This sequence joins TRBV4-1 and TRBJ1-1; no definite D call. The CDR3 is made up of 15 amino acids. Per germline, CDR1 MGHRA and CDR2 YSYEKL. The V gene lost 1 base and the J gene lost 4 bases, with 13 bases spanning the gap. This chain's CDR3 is CASSQGPTRFTEAFF. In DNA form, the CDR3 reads TGCGCCAGCAGCCAAGGACCGACAAGGTTCACTGAAGCTTTCTTT.

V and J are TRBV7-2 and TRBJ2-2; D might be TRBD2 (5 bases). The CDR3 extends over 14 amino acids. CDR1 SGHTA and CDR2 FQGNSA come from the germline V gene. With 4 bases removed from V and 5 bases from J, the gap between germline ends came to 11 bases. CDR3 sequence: CASSWTRGTGELFF. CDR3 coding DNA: TGTGCCAGCAGCTGGACTCGCGGGACCGGGGAGCTGTTTTTT.

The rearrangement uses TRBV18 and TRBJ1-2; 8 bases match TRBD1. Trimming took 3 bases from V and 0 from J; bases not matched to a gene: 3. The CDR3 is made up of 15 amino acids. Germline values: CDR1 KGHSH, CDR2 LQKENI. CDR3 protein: CASSPGQGPNYGYTF. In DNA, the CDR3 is TGTGCCAGCTCACCCGGACAGGGTCCTAACTATGGCTACACCTTC.

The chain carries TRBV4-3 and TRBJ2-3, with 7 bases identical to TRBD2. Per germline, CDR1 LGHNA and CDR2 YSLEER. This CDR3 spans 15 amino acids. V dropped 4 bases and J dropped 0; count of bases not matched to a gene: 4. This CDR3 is CASSPSGGSTDTQYF. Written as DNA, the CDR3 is TGCGCCAGCAGCCCCTCGGGGGGTAGCACAGATACGCAGTATTTT.

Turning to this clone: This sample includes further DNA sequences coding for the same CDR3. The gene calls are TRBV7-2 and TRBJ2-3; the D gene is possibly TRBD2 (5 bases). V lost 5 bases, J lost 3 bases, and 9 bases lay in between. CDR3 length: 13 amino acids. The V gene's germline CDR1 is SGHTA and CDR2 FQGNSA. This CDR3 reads CASSLPGTDTQYF. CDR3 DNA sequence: TGTGCCAGCAGCCTCCCGGGGACAGATACGCAGTATTTT.

The CDR3 here is CASSLAGRGGYNEQFF. The CDR3 DNA reads TGTGCCAGCAGCTTAGCGGGGCGGGGGGGGTACAATGAGCAGTTCTTC. The V call is TRBV7-8, the J call TRBJ2-1, with 9 nucleotides matching TRBD2. The V segment lost 0 bases and the J segment 4 bases; nucleotides outside the gene matches: 4. CDR3 size: 16 residues. Looked up from germline, CDR1 is SGHVS and CDR2 is FQNEAQ.

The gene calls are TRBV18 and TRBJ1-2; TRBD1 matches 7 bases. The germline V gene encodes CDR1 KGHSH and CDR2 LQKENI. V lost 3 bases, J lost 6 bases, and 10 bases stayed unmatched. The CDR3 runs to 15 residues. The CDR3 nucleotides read TGTGCCAGCTCACCCACGCGAGGGGGCGCGGATGGCTACACCTTC. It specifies CASSPTRGGADGYTF.

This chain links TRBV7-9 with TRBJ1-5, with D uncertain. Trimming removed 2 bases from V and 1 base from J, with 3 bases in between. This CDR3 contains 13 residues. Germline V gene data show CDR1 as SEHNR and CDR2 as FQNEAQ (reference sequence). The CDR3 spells CASSLQSNQPQHF. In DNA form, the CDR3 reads TGTGCCAGCAGCTTACAGAGCAATCAGCCCCAGCATTTT.

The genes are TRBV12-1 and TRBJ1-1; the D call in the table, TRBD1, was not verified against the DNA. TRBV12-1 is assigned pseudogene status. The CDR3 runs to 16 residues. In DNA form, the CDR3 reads TGTGCCAGCAGCTTTAGGACAGGGGCAATGAACACTGAAGCTTTCTTT. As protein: CASSFRTGAMNTEAFF.

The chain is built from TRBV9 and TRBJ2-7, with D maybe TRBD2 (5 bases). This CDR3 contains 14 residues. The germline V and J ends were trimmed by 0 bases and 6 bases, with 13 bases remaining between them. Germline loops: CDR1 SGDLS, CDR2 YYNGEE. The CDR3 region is CASSVDGEMREQYF. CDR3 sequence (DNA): TGTGCCAGCAGCGTAGACGGGGAAATGCGCGAGCAGTACTTC.